This T cell receptor beta chain was sequenced during a study of cytomegalovirus exposure and HLA in healthy donors. Study-level background: As an earlier analysis found, around 170 million T cells yielded 90 million to 140 million unique TCR beta sequences. Most genotyped donors, 75% to 85% of around 370, had Caucasian-associated genetic ancestry.

As to this clone: What it binds is unknown.

PCR amplification relied on 60 Vbeta primers (plus 13 Jbeta primers). Sequencing used immunoSEQ multiplex PCR; TCRdb keeps in-frame clones, though not all of them. The sample records around 200,000 clones, 70% being singletons. Whole-study results and caveats: The authors confirmed in vitro that three CMV-associated chains were specific for CMV antigens. For TCR beta chains, V- and J-gene trimming was later linked to a missense DCLRE1C variant.

The CDR3 sequence is 18 residues long. Germline trimming cut 5 bases from V and 4 bases from J; bases unmatched to any gene: 10. Germline V gene lookup returns CDR1 WSHSY and CDR2 SAAADI. The sequenced sample consisted of PBMCs. This clonotype was obtained from a middle-aged man in good health and CMV-seropositive. The chain has TRBV10-2 and TRBJ2-5; 16 nucleotides line up with TRBD2. CDR3 coding DNA: TGCGCCAGCAGTAGCATTGGGACTAGCGGGGGGGAGGGAGAGACCCAGTACTTC. Protein sequence: CASSSIGTSGGEGETQYF.